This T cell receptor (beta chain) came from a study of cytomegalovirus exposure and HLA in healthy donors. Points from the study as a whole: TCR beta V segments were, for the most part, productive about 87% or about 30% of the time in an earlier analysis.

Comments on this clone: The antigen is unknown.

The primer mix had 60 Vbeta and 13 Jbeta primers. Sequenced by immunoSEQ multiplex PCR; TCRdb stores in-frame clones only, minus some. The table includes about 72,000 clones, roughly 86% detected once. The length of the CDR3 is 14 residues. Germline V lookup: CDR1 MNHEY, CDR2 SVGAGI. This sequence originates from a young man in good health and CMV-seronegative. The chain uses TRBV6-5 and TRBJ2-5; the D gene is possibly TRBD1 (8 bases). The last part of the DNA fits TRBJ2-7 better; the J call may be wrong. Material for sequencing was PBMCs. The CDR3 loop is CASSTGGVSYEQYF. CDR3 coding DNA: TGTGCCAGCAGCACAGGGGGGGTATCCTACGAGCAGTACTTC.